The rows below give T cell receptor beta chains drawn from one sample of a study of cytomegalovirus exposure and HLA in healthy donors. Profiling relied on immunoSEQ multiplex PCR, and the TCRdb table lists in-frame clones only, not all of them. The sample includes roughly 190,000 clones, about 90% of them seen just once. The specimen sequenced was PBMCs. The receptors come from a man aged 25-45 years in good health and CMV-seronegative. Each CDR3 is given with its conserved first and last residue.

j_gene,v_gene,CDR3aa
TRBJ2-5,TRBV27,CASSFGSEREETQYF
TRBJ1-5,TRBV29-1,CSVRSGTGLVF
TRBJ2-1,TRBV19,CASRAPGLASYNEQFF
TRBJ1-2,TRBV27,CASSSRYLLPGQGARGYTF
TRBJ2-7,TRBV7-2,CASSYPQGIGPYEQYF
TRBJ2-1,TRBV12-5,CASGLRYNEQFF
TRBJ2-7,TRBV2,CASSRDPGTSGRSYEQYF
TRBJ2-1,TRBV4-2,CASSQDGLERAGAYNEQFF
TRBJ2-7,TRBV6-6,CASRKRDSYEQYF
TRBJ2-7,TRBV11-1,CASSPLGGEGNEQYF
TRBJ2-7,TRBV9,CASSVTTGNYEQYF
TRBJ1-5,TRBV19,CASRTGSTQPQHF
TRBJ2-1,TRBV12-5,CASGLVLGAEQFF
TRBJ2-7,TRBV7-8,CASGTGSSYEQYF
TRBJ2-1,TRBV5-4,CASSLRKLAGVYNEQFF